This TCR beta chain derives from a study of identical twins. This clonotype was counted at least ten times. Its antigen remains unidentified. From the 5' RACE reads, TCRdb called clonotypes with MiXCR, one entry per CDR3 protein. The data show approximately 890,000 distinct CDR3 sequences, with about 12% seen just once and around 1.5% held by the top ten. Study-level findings and limits: In monozygotic twins, models underestimated the sharing of out-of-frame TCR alpha.

In addition, the sample was reused for a study of yellow fever vaccine responses in identical twins.

The sequence was collected from a woman between 18 and 29 years old in good health. The sample comprised PBMCs.

The CDR3 nucleotides are TGTGCCAGCAGTTTGCACGGGACAAGCGGCATTCAGTACTTC. As protein: CASSLHGTSGIQYF. The chain couples TRBV12-3 or TRBV12-4 to TRBJ2-4; the D gene is possibly TRBD1 (6 bases). Trimming took off 3 bases at V and 9 bases at J, with 15 bases between the two ends. This CDR3 is 14 amino acids long.